Listed below are T cell receptor beta chains from one sample, sequenced in a study of human T cells and chemical hapten exposure. TCRdb re-derived calls from the RACE reads in MiXCR, one entry per CDR3 protein. The sample shows a few hundred thousand distinct CDR3 sequences, about 5% of them seen only once. Material: whole blood, obtained in connection with sensitization to the hapten diphenylcyclopropenone (DPC). These receptors all stem from a woman aged 18-29 years with alopecia areata. Some clones in this sample may be carry-over from other donors' samples. The conserved cysteine and the conserved F or W are not part of the CDR3 here.

J gene | V gene | CDR3 length | CDR3 protein
TRBJ2-7 | TRBV4-1 | 13 | ASSQARSGVYEQY
TRBJ2-1 | TRBV28 | 14 | ASSKNSGGALNEQF
TRBJ1-5 | TRBV10-3 | 13 | ATAPQGVDNQPQH
TRBJ1-5 | TRBV7-9 | 12 | ASSMGQGGQPQH
TRBJ2-1 | TRBV27 | 11 | ASSPAGIDEQF
TRBJ1-2 | TRBV7-8 | 12 | ASSQAPQGHGYT
TRBJ2-1 | TRBV7-2 | 14 | ASSRERGGSYNEQF
TRBJ2-7 | TRBV7-9 | 12 | ASSRERGAYEQY
TRBJ1-1 | TRBV29-1 | 11 | SGETGLNTEAF
TRBJ2-7 | TRBV20-1 | 13 | SASRLRQSIYEQY
TRBJ1-5 | TRBV15 | 13 | ATSRGPLGNQPQH
TRBJ2-7 | TRBV10-3 | 11 | AISEAGGNEQY
TRBJ2-5 | TRBV3-1 | 10 | ASSQDLETQY
TRBJ2-1 | TRBV4-3 | 13 | ASSQDAGAYNEQF
TRBJ1-4 | TRBV4-2 | 11 | ASSQQANEKLF
TRBJ1-5 | TRBV28 | 13 | ASSPGQGGIQPQH
TRBJ2-1 | TRBV7-2 | 11 | ASSLFIYNEQF
TRBJ2-3 | TRBV7-2 | 14 | ASSAADLESTDTQY
TRBJ2-7 | TRBV5-1 | 14 | ASSLELRTGSYEQY
TRBJ1-6 | TRBV3-1 | 12 | ASRHGQVNSPLH
TRBJ1-1 | TRBV6-2/TRBV6-3 | 13 | ASCPSGQGFTEAF
TRBJ1-1 | TRBV20-1 | 11 | SAEGSIGTEAF
TRBJ1-1 | TRBV28 | 10 | ASGAGVTEAF
TRBJ1-5 | TRBV6-5 | 13 | ASSYIGGPDQPQH
TRBJ1-5 | TRBV18 | 13 | ASSPAGDSNQPQH
TRBJ1-5 | TRBV2 | 13 | ASMRGTASNQPQH
TRBJ1-2 | TRBV6-5 | 14 | ASSYSMLDRNYGYT